The rows below give T cell receptor beta chains drawn from one sample of a study of OX40 agonist ivuxolimab in advanced cancers. The assay was immunoSEQ multiplex PCR, and TCRdb's table has in-frame clones only and misses some. Among around 70,000 clones listed, around nine tenths were seen once. Sequenced here: CD4+ or CD8+ T cells sorted from blood, sampled in a trial of the OX40 agonist ivuxolimab. Receptors originate from an adult with an advanced solid tumor such as melanoma, head and neck, liver or kidney cancer. CDR3s include the opening cysteine and the closing phenylalanine or tryptophan. The D gene is left open where the match is weak. The size field is filled for only some rows; it gives once, few, many or a size class.

clone size	J gene	V gene	D gene	CDR3 protein	CDR3 DNA
NA	TRBJ1-3	TRBV7-6	NA	CASSLQELSGNTIYF	TGTGCCAGCAGCTTACAGGAGCTCTCTGGAAACACCATATATTTT
NA	TRBJ2-3	TRBV2	TRBD2	CASRWREIDTQYF	TGTGCCAGCAGGTGGCGGGAGATAGATACGCAGTATTTT
NA	TRBJ2-5	TRBV5-1	TRBD2	CASSLAREKETQYF	TGCGCCAGCAGCTTGGCGCGGGAGAAAGAGACCCAGTACTTC
NA	TRBJ1-1	TRBV28	NA	CASSLMYTEAFF	TGTGCCAGCAGTTTAATGTACACTGAAGCTTTCTTT
few	TRBJ1-5	TRBV10-3	NA	CAISPGTYSNQPQHF	TGTGCCATCAGTCCCGGGACATATAGCAATCAGCCCCAGCATTTT
NA	TRBJ2-5	TRBV5-4	TRBD2	CASSSWTSGAETQYF	TGTGCCAGCAGCTCGTGGACTAGCGGGGCGGAGACCCAGTACTTC
NA	TRBJ1-1	TRBV5-1	NA	CASGKGGTSNTEAFF	TGCGCCAGCGGTAAGGGAGGGACCTCGAACACTGAAGCTTTCTTT
NA	TRBJ2-1	TRBV7-2	NA	CASSLAGTAGQFF	TGTGCCAGCAGCTTAGCGGGGACAGCGGGGCAGTTCTTC
NA	TRBJ1-1	TRBV2	NA	CASTMNTEAFF	TGTGCCAGCACTATGAACACTGAAGCTTTCTTT
NA	TRBJ2-3	TRBV28	NA	CASSNRVMDTQYF	TGTGCCAGCAGTAACAGGGTTATGGATACGCAGTATTTT
NA	TRBJ1-4	TRBV27	NA	CASLGGAGKLFF	TGTGCCAGTTTAGGAGGGGCAGGGAAACTGTTTTTT
NA	TRBJ2-7	TRBV27	NA	CASSFDRFSSYEQYF	TGTGCCAGCAGTTTTGACAGGTTTAGCTCCTACGAGCAGTACTTC
NA	TRBJ2-1	TRBV30	NA	CAGHRTLVSYNEQFF	TGTGCCGGCCACAGGACTCTGGTCTCCTACAATGAGCAGTTCTTC
NA	TRBJ2-1	TRBV18	NA	CASSVGFRYNEQFF	TGTGCCAGCTCCGTTGGGTTTCGGTACAATGAGCAGTTCTTC
NA	TRBJ1-4	TRBV4-3	NA	CASSQYLGGTTNEKLFF	TGCGCCAGCAGCCAATATCTGGGAGGGACAACTAATGAAAAACTGTTTTTT
NA	TRBJ1-5	TRBV5-1	NA	CASSLGGSDQPQHF	TGCGCCAGCAGCTTAGGGGGAAGCGATCAGCCCCAGCATTTT
NA	TRBJ1-1	TRBV27	NA	CASRKPGQVTEAFF	TGTGCCAGCAGAAAGCCGGGACAAGTCACTGAAGCTTTCTTT
NA	TRBJ1-5	TRBV28	NA	CASSLFAPNQPQHF	TGTGCCAGCAGTTTATTTGCACCAAATCAGCCCCAGCATTTT
NA	TRBJ2-5	TRBV7-3	TRBD2	CASSPGLAGGPETQYF	TGTGCCAGCAGCCCGGGACTAGCGGGAGGGCCGGAGACCCAGTACTTC
once	TRBJ2-7	TRBV5-4	TRBD1	CASSLGQGRQYF	TGTGCCAGCAGCTTGGGACAGGGGCGGCAGTACTTC
once	TRBJ2-5	TRBV28	TRBD1	CASSPGGQGKETQYF	TGTGCCAGCAGTCCGGGGGGACAGGGGAAAGAGACCCAGTACTTC
NA	TRBJ2-7	TRBV5-1	NA	CASSLRGFSSEQYF	TGCGCCAGCAGCTTGCGCGGGTTCAGCTCCGAGCAGTACTTC
NA	TRBJ2-7	TRBV14	NA	CASSFGPSYEQYF	TGTGCCAGCAGTTTCGGACCTTCCTACGAGCAGTACTTC
NA	TRBJ2-4	TRBV21-1	NA	CASSKALLAGGPQYF	TGTGCCAGCAGCAAAGCGCTCCTAGCGGGAGGCCCTCAGTACTTC
NA	TRBJ2-2	TRBV9	TRBD2	CASSPQKRTSGSWTGELFF	TGTGCCAGCAGCCCCCAAAAGAGGACTAGCGGGAGTTGGACCGGGGAGCTGTTTTTT
NA	TRBJ2-3	TRBV6-5	NA	CASSYSDGARRTQYF	TGTGCCAGCAGTTACTCGGACGGGGCTAGGCGGACGCAGTATTTT
NA	TRBJ1-5	TRBV13	NA	CASSFPNQPQHF	TGTGCCAGCAGCTTCCCTAATCAGCCCCAGCATTTT
NA	TRBJ2-5	TRBV19	NA	CASSGFQETQYF	TGTGCCAGTAGTGGGTTCCAAGAGACCCAGTACTTC
NA	TRBJ1-5	TRBV6-1	NA	CASSEERGRQPQHF	TGTGCCAGCAGTGAAGAAAGGGGGAGGCAGCCCCAGCATTTT
NA	TRBJ1-3	TRBV25-1	NA	CASSPTVAVSSGNTIYF	TGTGCCAGCAGCCCCACCGTTGCGGTCAGCTCTGGAAACACCATATATTTT
NA	TRBJ2-5	TRBV27	NA	CASSPGIRETQYF	TGTGCCAGCAGTCCTGGGATTCGGGAGACCCAGTACTTC
NA	TRBJ2-5	TRBV5-8	TRBD2	CASSLSFGGGEETQYF	TGTGCCAGCAGCCTCTCCTTCGGCGGGGGGGAGGAGACCCAGTACTTC
NA	TRBJ2-1	TRBV6-1	TRBD2	CASRRTSGYNEQFF	TGTGCCAGCCGAAGGACTAGCGGCTACAATGAGCAGTTCTTC
NA	TRBJ2-2	TRBV5-1	NA	CASSLELAGGELFF	TGCGCCAGCAGCTTGGAACTAGCCGGCGGGGAGCTGTTTTTT
NA	TRBJ1-4	TRBV7-2	NA	CASSSYRATTNEKLFF	TGTGCCAGCAGCTCCTACAGGGCCACAACTAATGAAAAACTGTTTTTT
few	TRBJ1-1	TRBV6-4	NA	CASRARPGETEAFF	TGTGCCAGCAGAGCCCGACCCGGGGAAACTGAAGCTTTCTTT
NA	TRBJ2-1	TRBV7-9	NA	CASSLMMVEGEQFF	TGTGCCAGCAGCTTAATGATGGTCGAGGGTGAGCAGTTCTTC
NA	TRBJ2-7	TRBV10-3	NA	CAITEEGAIYEQYF	TGTGCCATCACCGAGGAGGGGGCGATTTACGAGCAGTACTTC
NA	TRBJ2-3	TRBV7-2	TRBD2	CASSLKSGRGTDTQYF	TGTGCCAGCAGCTTAAAGAGCGGGAGGGGGACAGATACGCAGTATTTT
NA	TRBJ2-7	TRBV14	NA	CASSQGFTLGQYEQYF	TGTGCCAGCAGCCAGGGATTCACTCTGGGCCAATACGAGCAGTACTTC
NA	TRBJ1-5	TRBV6-1	NA	CASSERPISGQPQHF	TGTGCCAGCAGTGAACGGCCCATTTCGGGTCAGCCCCAGCATTTT
NA	TRBJ1-5	TRBV7-8	NA	CASSPDIEGNQPQHF	TGTGCCAGCAGCCCCGACATTGAGGGCAATCAGCCCCAGCATTTT
NA	TRBJ2-7	TRBV7-6	NA	CASSLAQGYEQYF	TGTGCCAGCAGCTTAGCGCAGGGGTACGAGCAGTACTTC
once	TRBJ2-2	TRBV4-2	TRBD2	CASSQGGGSGVTGELFF	TGTGCCAGCAGCCAAGGCGGCGGGAGTGGGGTCACCGGGGAGCTGTTTTTT
NA	TRBJ2-2	TRBV5-6	TRBD2	CASRHATLAGVTGELFF	TGTGCCAGCAGACATGCCACCCTAGCGGGGGTCACCGGGGAGCTGTTTTTT
medium-sized	TRBJ2-7	TRBV7-2	TRBD2	CASSSRDYAGYEQYF	TGTGCCAGCAGCTCCCGGGACTACGCCGGCTACGAGCAGTACTTC
NA	TRBJ2-1	TRBV21-1	NA	CASIPRQAYGWGIWFF	TGTGCCAGCATCCCAAGACAGGCCTACGGGTGGGGGATATGGTTCTTC
NA	TRBJ2-7	TRBV13	NA	CASSFGLQPGQYF	TGTGCCAGCAGCTTTGGTCTGCAGCCGGGGCAGTACTTC